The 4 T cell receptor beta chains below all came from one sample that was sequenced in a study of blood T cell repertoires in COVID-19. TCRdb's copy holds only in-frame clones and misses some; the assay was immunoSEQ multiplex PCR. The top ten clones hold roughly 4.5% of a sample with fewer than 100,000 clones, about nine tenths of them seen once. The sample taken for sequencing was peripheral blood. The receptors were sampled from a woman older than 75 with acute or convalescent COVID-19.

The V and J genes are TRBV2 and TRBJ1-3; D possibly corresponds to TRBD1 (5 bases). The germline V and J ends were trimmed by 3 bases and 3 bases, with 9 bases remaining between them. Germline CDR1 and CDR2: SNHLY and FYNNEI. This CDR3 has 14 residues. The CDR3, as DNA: TGTGCCAGCAGTGACTCAGGGAATGGAAACACCATATATTTT. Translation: CASSDSGNGNTIYF.

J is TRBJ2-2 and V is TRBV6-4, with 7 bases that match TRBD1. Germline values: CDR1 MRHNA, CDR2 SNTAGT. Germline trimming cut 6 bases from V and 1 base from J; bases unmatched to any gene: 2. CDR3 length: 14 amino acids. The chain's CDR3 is CASRRTGNTGELFF. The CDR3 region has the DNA TGTGCCAGCAGACGGACAGGGAACACCGGGGAGCTGTTTTTT.

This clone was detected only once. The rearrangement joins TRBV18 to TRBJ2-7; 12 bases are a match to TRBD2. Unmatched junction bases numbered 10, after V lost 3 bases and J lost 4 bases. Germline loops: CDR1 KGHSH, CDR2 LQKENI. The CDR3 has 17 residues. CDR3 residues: CASSPLHASGRGYEQYF. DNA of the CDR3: TGTGCCAGCTCACCCCTCCATGCTAGCGGGAGGGGGTACGAGCAGTACTTC.

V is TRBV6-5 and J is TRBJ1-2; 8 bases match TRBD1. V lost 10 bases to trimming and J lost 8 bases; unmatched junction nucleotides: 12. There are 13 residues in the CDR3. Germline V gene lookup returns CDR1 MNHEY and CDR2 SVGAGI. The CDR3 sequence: CATLNRGTFGYTF. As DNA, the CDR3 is TGTGCCACCTTAAACAGGGGGACTTTCGGCTACACCTTC.